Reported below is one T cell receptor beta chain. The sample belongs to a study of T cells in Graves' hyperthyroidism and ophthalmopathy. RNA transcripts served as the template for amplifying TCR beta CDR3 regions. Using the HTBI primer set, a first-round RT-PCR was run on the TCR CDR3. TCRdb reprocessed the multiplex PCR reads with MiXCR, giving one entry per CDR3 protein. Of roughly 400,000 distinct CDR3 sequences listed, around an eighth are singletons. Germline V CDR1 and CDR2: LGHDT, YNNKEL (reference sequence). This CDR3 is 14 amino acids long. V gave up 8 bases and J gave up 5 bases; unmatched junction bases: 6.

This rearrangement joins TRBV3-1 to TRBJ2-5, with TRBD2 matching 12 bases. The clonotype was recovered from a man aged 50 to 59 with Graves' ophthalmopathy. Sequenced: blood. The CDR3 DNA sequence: TGTGCCAGCGGGCCTAGCGGGAGGGAGGAGACCCAGTACTTC. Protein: CASGPSGREETQYF.